This T cell receptor (beta chain) was sequenced during a study of blood T cell repertoires in COVID-19. Enrollees, roughly 18 to 95 years old, lived in some 24 US areas. Profiled with immunoSEQ multiplex PCR; TCRdb holds only in-frame clones, not every one. Of roughly 250,000 clones listed, roughly nine tenths were seen once; the top ten hold 3%. CDR1 is LNHDA, CDR2 SQIVND, per germline (reference sequence). CDR3 length: 15 residues. V was pared by 3 bases and J by 4 bases, with 5 bases of the junction left unmatched. V usage is TRBV19 and J usage is TRBJ1-3; 8 positions agree with TRBD1. The receptor was derived from a woman between 50 and 59 years old who had recovered from COVID-19. The sequenced sample consisted of PBMCs or T cells enriched from blood (not recorded which). This CDR3 is CASSIQGAKGNTIYF. The CDR3 DNA sequence: TGTGCCAGTAGTATCCAGGGGGCGAAAGGAAACACCATATATTTT. Variable domain in full (rest from reference TRBV19 and TRBJ1-3): DGGITQSPKYLFRKEGQNVTLSCEQNLNHDAMYWYRQDPGQGLRLIYYSQIVNDFQKGDIAEGYSVSREKKESFPLTVTSAQKNPTAFYLCASSIQGAKGNTIYFGEGSWLTVV.